This entry lists 22 T cell receptor beta chains sequenced from one sample in a study of vaccination and CD4 T cells after COVID-19. Their target antigens are unknown. Time point meaning: late sampling 161 to 241 days after vaccination in a few convalescent patients. Regarding treatment: approximately nine-day PBMC culture with coronavirus spike peptide pools or control peptides (ViraFEST assay). The Oncomine TCR Beta short-read assay sequenced DNA from cultured CD4+ T cells. TCRdb recomputed calls from the PCR reads with MiXCR, one row per CDR3 protein. This repertoire shows around 23,000 distinct CDR3 sequences, about 45% found once; its top ten account for approximately 5.4%. Material: CD4+ T cells from blood, cultured in vitro, obtained about 7 months after SARS-CoV-2 vaccination. The receptors here all came from a human donor who had recovered from COVID-19.

V and J are TRBV10-3 and TRBJ2-5; 9 bases map to TRBD1. CDR1 ENHRY and CDR2 SYGVKD come from the germline V gene. The CDR3 extends over 15 amino acids. Losses at the gene ends were 6 bases for V and 4 bases for J; bases not matched to a gene: 9. CDR3 in DNA: TGTGCCATCAGCCCCGGGACAGGGTACATAGAGACCCAGTACTTC. Protein: CAISPGTGYIETQYF.

The rearrangement joins TRBV20-1 to TRBJ2-7, with TRBD2 matching 7 bases. The CDR3 is made up of 15 amino acids. Germline-derived CDR1 and CDR2 are DFQATT and SNEGSKA (reference sequence). Trimming removed 3 bases from V and 1 base from J; junction bases left unmatched: 9. This CDR3 is CSASGKGGGSYEQYF. DNA of the CDR3: TGCAGTGCTAGCGGAAAGGGCGGGGGATCCTACGAGCAGTACTTC.

This clonotype was observed a handful of times. This rearrangement joins TRBV7-2 to TRBJ1-2, with TRBD1 matching over 7 bases. V shed 1 base, J shed 3 bases, and the junction held 2 bases outside the gene matches. Germline V gene data show CDR1 as SGHTA and CDR2 as FQGNSA. This CDR3 spans 14 amino acids. CDR3 nucleotides: TGTGCCAGCAGCTTAGACAGGGGCCACTATGGCTACACCTTC. It translates to CASSLDRGHYGYTF.

This clonotype was seen a handful of times. This sequence joins TRBV20-1 and TRBJ1-5; D not resolved. The CDR3 spans 13 residues. The ends were cut back, 3 bases at V and 3 bases at J, with 9 bases in the middle. Germline V gives CDR1 DFQATT, CDR2 SNEGSKA (reference sequence). The CDR3 protein is CSASIRNNQPQHF. The CDR3 nucleotides are TGCAGTGCTAGTATCCGTAACAATCAGCCCCAGCATTTT.

The rearrangement links TRBV24-1 to TRBJ2-1, with TRBD1 matching 10 bases. V lost 3 bases and J lost 1; bases outside the gene matches: 8. This CDR3 is 18 amino acids long. Germline V CDR1 and CDR2: KGHDR, SFDVKD. The DNA for the CDR3 is TGTGCCACCAGTGATACGCCGGACAGGGGGACTTCCTACAATGAGCAGTTCTTC. Its translation: CATSDTPDRGTSYNEQFF.

The chain is built from TRBV6-2 or TRBV6-3 and TRBJ2-1; 9 bases are a match to TRBD1. After removal of 6 bases from V and 7 bases from J, the junction contained 7 bases not matched to a gene. Germline CDR1 reads MNHEY; CDR2 reads SVGEGT. This CDR3 is built from 14 residues. CDR3 nucleotide sequence: TGTGCCAGCAGCCGACTTGGGACAGGGAATGAGCAGTTCTTC. Protein: CASSRLGTGNEQFF.

The chain is built from TRBV20-1 and TRBJ1-5, with unresolved D. V was clipped by 1 base and J by 6 bases, with 7 bases between them. The CDR3 length is 12 residues. CDR1 is DFQATT, CDR2 SNEGSKA, per germline (reference sequence). The CDR3 reads CSARVGFQPQHF. CDR3 coding DNA: TGCAGTGCTAGAGTGGGGTTTCAGCCCCAGCATTTT.

The rearrangement uses TRBV28 and TRBJ2-1; no clear D. Germline loops: CDR1 MDHEN, CDR2 SYDVKM. With 6 bases removed from V and 0 bases from J, the gap between germline ends came to 12 bases. This CDR3 has 15 amino acids. CDR3 loop: CASSRPASSYNEQFF. The CDR3 bases are TGTGCCAGCAGCCGTCCCGCGAGCTCCTACAATGAGCAGTTCTTC.

The chain joins TRBV28 to TRBJ2-2; TRBD2 matches at 9 bases. CDR1 MDHEN and CDR2 SYDVKM come from the germline V gene. CDR3 length equals 14 residues. V was pared by 6 bases and J by 6 bases, with 5 bases of the junction left unmatched. The CDR3 reads CASRPGTSPGELFF. The CDR3 region has the DNA TGTGCCAGCAGACCCGGGACTAGCCCCGGGGAGCTGTTTTTT.

The V call is TRBV7-2, the J call TRBJ2-7, with 10 positions matching TRBD2. Germline V gene lookup returns CDR1 SGHTA and CDR2 FQGNSA. Germline trimming cut 3 bases from V and 2 bases from J; bases unmatched to any gene: 4. This CDR3 is built from 15 residues. CDR3 in amino acids: CASSFGLAVTYEQYF. The CDR3 DNA reads as TGTGCCAGCAGCTTCGGACTAGCGGTGACCTACGAGCAGTACTTC.

Here the CDR3 DNA reads TGTGCCAGCAGCTTAGAGGGGACCTACGGGTACAATGAGCAGTTCTTC. Protein: CASSLEGTYGYNEQFF. V and J are TRBV7-3 and TRBJ2-1, with D perhaps assigned TRBD1 or TRBD2 (5 bases each). Germline CDR1 SGHTA, CDR2 FQGTGA. The CDR3 loop spans 16 amino acids. V was clipped by 2 bases and J by 4 bases, with 15 bases between them. Full variable domain (rest looked up from reference TRBV7-3 and TRBJ2-1): GAGVSQTPSNKVTEKGKYVELRCDPISGHTALYWYRQSLGQGPEFLIYFQGTGAADDSGLPNDRFFAVRPEGSVSTLKIQRTERGDSAVYLCASSLEGTYGYNEQFFGPGTRLTVL.

The V gene is TRBV27, the J gene TRBJ1-1; the D gene is possibly TRBD1 (5 bases). Germline CDR1 MNHEY, CDR2 SMNVEV (reference sequence). V was clipped by 7 bases and J by 1 base, with 13 bases between them. There are 14 residues in the CDR3. The CDR3 spells CASTGLYGNTEAFF. The DNA for the CDR3 is TGTGCCAGCACAGGGTTGTACGGGAACACTGAAGCTTTCTTT.

The rearrangement joins TRBV20-1 to TRBJ2-5; D gene ambiguous. V was pared by 4 bases and J by 0 bases, with 9 bases between. Germline V gene sequence: CDR1 DFQATT, CDR2 SNEGSKA (reference sequence). The CDR3 consists of 13 residues. CDR3 residues: CSANDDNQETQYF. CDR3 DNA sequence: TGCAGTGCTAACGACGACAACCAAGAGACCCAGTACTTC.

The chain joins TRBV20-1 to TRBJ2-7; 7 positions agree with TRBD1. This CDR3 spans 13 amino acids. Trimming cost V 6 bases and J 4 bases; bases outside gene matches: 9. Germline CDR1 is DFQATT and CDR2 is SNEGSKA (reference sequence). The CDR3 DNA reads as TGCAGTGCGCAAAGAGGGGACAGTTACGAGCAGTACTTC. Its protein is CSAQRGDSYEQYF.

This clonotype has just a few counts. This chain links TRBV7-2 with TRBJ2-5, with D uncertain. Germline values: CDR1 SGHTA, CDR2 FQGNSA. V was pared by 0 bases and J by 1 base, with 9 bases between. The CDR3 contains 15 residues. CDR3 sequence (DNA): TGTGCCAGCAGCTTAGCGTGGGTTTTCCAAGAGACCCAGTACTTC. Residues: CASSLAWVFQETQYF.

For this clonotype: One junction end disagrees with the germline gene, perhaps due to a read error. The chain joins TRBV6-5 to TRBJ2-2; D unresolved. Germline assignment: CDR1 MNHEY and CDR2 SVGAGI. The CDR3 has 14 residues. Here the CDR3 reads CASSYSSFTGELFF. The CDR3 nucleotides are TGTGCCAGCAGCTACTCGTCCTTCACCGGGGAGCTGTTTTTT.

This clonotype was recorded once. This chain connects TRBV6-1 to TRBJ2-5, with 9 bases matching TRBD1. Trimming at V came to 8 bases and at J to 5 bases, leaving 9 bases not matched to a gene. The CDR3 sequence is 14 residues long. The germline gives CDR1 MNHNS, CDR2 SASEGT. CDR3: CASHRGPRRETQYF. The DNA for the CDR3 is TGTGCCAGCCACAGGGGGCCCAGAAGGGAGACCCAGTACTTC.

The rearrangement links TRBV6-1 to TRBJ2-7; no clear D. With 3 bases removed from V and 3 bases from J, the gap between germline ends came to 12 bases. The CDR3 is 14 residues long. Per the germline V gene, CDR1 is MNHNS and CDR2 is SASEGT. The DNA for the CDR3 is TGTGCCAGCAGTGAGACTTTTCCTCACTACGAGCAGTACTTC. Its translation: CASSETFPHYEQYF.

The chain uses TRBV7-2 and TRBJ1-1, with D uncertain. The ends were cut back, 1 base at V and 2 bases at J, with 11 bases in the middle. The CDR3 has 15 residues. Germline loops: CDR1 SGHTA, CDR2 FQGNSA. CDR3 sequence (DNA): TGTGCCAGCAGCTTAGGCGCCAGAATTAACACTGAAGCTTTCTTT. Translated: CASSLGARINTEAFF.

The chain is built from TRBV27 and TRBJ2-7; the D is unclear. CDR3 size: 14 residues. CDR1 is MNHEY and CDR2 is SMNVEV in the germline V gene (reference sequence). V was cut by 8 bases and J by 0 bases, with 14 bases left in between. CDR3 sequence (DNA): TGTGCCAGCCGCATAGAGTTTAGCTCCTACGAGCAGTACTTC. This translates into CASRIEFSSYEQYF.

This chain uses TRBV2 with TRBJ1-1; tentatively, D is TRBD1 (5 bases). Trimming stripped 5 bases from V and 1 base from J, with 11 bases between. Germline V CDR1 and CDR2: SNHLY, FYNNEI. The CDR3 sequence is 14 residues long. The CDR3 reads CASSSQGGNTEAFF. The DNA for the CDR3 is TGTGCCAGCAGTTCGCAGGGAGGGAACACTGAAGCTTTCTTT.

The rearrangement joins TRBV28 to TRBJ2-7; 9 bases are shared with TRBD2. The CDR3 length is 17 residues. CDR1 and CDR2 (germline): MDHEN, SYDVKM. V lost 5 bases and J lost 5; bases outside the gene matches: 16. As DNA, the CDR3 is TGTGCCAGCAGTCGCCGTCCAGCCTTTAGCGGGAGCCACGAGCAGTACTTC. Translating gives CASSRRPAFSGSHEQYF.